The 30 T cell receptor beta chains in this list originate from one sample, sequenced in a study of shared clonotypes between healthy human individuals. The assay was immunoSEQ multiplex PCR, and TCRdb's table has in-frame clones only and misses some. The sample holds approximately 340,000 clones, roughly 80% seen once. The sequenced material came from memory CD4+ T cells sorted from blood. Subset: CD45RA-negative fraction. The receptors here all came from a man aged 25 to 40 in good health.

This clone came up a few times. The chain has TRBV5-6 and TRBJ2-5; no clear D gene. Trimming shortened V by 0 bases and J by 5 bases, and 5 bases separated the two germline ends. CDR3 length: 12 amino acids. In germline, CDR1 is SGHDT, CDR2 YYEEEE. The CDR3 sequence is CASSLVPETQYF. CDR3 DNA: TGTGCCAGCAGCTTGGTACCGGAGACCCAGTACTTC. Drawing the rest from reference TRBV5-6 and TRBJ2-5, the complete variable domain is DAGVTQSPTHLIKTRGQQVTLRCSPKSGHDTVSWYQQALGQGPQFIFQYYEEEERQRGNFPDRFSGHQFPNYSSELNVNALLLGDSALYLCASSLVPETQYFGPGTRLLVL.

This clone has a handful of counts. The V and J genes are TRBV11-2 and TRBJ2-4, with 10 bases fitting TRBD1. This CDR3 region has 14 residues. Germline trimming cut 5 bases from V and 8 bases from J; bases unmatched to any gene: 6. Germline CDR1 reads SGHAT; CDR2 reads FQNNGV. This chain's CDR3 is CASSPWTGGDIQYF. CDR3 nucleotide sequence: TGTGCCAGCAGCCCCTGGACAGGGGGAGACATTCAGTACTTC.

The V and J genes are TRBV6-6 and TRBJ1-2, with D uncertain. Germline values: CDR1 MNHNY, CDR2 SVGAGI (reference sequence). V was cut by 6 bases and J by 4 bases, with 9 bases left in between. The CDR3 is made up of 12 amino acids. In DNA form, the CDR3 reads TGTGCCAGCAGCCGCGATGTCTATGGCTACACCTTC. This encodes CASSRDVYGYTF.

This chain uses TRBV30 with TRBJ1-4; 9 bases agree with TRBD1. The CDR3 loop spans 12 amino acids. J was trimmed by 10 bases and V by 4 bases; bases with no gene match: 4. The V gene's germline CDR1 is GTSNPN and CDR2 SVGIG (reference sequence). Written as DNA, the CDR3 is TGTGCCTGGAAAAGACAGGGGGGAAAACTGTTTTTT. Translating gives CAWKRQGGKLFF.

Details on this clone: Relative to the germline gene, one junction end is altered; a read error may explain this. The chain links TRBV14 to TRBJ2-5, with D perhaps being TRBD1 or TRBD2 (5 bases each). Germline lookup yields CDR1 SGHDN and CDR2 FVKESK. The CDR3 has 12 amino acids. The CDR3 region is CASSQDLGRKNF. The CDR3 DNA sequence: TGTGCCAGCAGCCAAGATTTGGGACGAAAGAACTTC.

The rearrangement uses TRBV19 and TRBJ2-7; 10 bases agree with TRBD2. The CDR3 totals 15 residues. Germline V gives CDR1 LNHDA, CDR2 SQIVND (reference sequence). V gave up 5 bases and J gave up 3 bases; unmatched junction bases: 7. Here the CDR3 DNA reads TGTGCCAGTAGTTACTCACTAGCGGGAATCTACGAGCAGTACTTC. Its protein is CASSYSLAGIYEQYF.

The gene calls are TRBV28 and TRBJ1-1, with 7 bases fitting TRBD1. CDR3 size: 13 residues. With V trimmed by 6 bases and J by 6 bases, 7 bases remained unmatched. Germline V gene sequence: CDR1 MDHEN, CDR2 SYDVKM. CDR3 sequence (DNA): TGTGCCAGCAGAGGGACAGCCTACGCTGAAGCTTTCTTT. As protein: CASRGTAYAEAFF.

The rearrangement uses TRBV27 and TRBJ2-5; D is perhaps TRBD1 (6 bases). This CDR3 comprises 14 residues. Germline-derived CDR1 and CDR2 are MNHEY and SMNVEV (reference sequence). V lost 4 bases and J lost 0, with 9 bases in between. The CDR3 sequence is CASSSTGYQETQYF. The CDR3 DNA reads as TGTGCCAGCAGTTCTACAGGGTACCAAGAGACCCAGTACTTC.

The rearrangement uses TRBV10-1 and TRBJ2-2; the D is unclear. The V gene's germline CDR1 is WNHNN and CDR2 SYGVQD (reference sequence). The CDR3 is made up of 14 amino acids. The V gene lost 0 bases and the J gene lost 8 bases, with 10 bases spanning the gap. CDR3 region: CASSESAARGELFF. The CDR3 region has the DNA TGCGCCAGCAGTGAGTCGGCCGCGAGAGGGGAGCTGTTTTTT.

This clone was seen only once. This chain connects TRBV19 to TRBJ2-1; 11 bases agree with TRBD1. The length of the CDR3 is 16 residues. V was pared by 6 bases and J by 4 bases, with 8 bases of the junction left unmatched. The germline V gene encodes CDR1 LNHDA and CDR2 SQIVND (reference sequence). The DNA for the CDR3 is TGTGCCAGTAGCTCCAGCGGGACAGGGGGGTACAATGAGCAGTTCTTC. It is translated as CASSSSGTGGYNEQFF.

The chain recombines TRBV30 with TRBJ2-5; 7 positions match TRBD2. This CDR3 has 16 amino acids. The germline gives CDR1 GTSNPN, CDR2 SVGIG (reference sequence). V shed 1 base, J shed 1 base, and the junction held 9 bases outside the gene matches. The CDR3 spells CAWSAKAGPPQETQYF. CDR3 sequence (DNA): TGTGCCTGGAGTGCTAAAGCGGGACCCCCCCAAGAGACCCAGTACTTC.

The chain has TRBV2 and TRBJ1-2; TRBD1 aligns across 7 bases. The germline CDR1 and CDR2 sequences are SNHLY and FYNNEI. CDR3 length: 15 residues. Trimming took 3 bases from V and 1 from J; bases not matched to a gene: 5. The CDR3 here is CASSDPGGVNYGYTF. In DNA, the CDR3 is TGTGCCAGCAGTGACCCAGGGGGAGTTAACTATGGCTACACCTTC.

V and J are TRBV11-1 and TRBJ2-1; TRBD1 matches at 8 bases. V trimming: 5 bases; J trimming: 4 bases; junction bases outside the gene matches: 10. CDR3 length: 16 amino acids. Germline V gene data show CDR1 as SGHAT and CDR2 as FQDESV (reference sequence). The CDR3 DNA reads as TGTGCCAGCAGCCAAAGGCGGGACAGGAGTTACAATGAGCAGTTCTTC. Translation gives CASSQRRDRSYNEQFF.

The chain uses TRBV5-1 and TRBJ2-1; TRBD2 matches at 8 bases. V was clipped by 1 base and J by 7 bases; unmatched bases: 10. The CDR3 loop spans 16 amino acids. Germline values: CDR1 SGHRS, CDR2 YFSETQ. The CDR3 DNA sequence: TGCGCCAGCAGCTTGACCAGCGGGAGCGTAGGGAATGAGCAGTTCTTC. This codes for CASSLTSGSVGNEQFF.

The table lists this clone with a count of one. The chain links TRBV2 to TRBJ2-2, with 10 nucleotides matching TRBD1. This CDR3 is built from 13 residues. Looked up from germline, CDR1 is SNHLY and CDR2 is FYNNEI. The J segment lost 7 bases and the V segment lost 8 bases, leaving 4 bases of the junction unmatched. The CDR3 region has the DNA TGTGCCAGCGCATGGACAGGGGGCGGGGAGCTGTTTTTT. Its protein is CASAWTGGGELFF. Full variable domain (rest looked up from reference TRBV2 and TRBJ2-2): EPEVTQTPSHQVTQMGQEVILRCVPISNHLYFYWYRQILGQKVEFLVSFYNNEISEKSEIFDDQFSVERPDGSNFTLKIRSTKLEDSAMYFCASAWTGGGELFFGEGSRLTVL.

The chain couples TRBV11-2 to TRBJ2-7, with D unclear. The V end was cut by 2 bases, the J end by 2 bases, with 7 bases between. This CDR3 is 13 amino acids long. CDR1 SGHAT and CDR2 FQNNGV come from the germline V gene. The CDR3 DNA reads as TGTGCCAGCAGCTTATGGCAGGCCTACGAGCAGTACTTC. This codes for CASSLWQAYEQYF.

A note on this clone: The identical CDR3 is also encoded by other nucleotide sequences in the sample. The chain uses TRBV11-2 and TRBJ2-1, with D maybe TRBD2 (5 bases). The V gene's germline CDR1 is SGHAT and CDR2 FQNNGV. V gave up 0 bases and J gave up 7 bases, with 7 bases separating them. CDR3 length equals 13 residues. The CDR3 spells CASSLDLANEQFF. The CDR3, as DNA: TGTGCCAGCAGCTTAGACCTAGCTAATGAGCAGTTCTTC.

CDR3 DNA sequence: TGTGCCAGCAGCTTAACGAGGGAGACCCAGTACTTC. Translated: CASSLTRETQYF. The chain is built from TRBV7-9 and TRBJ2-5; D gene ambiguous. Per the germline V gene, CDR1 is SEHNR and CDR2 is FQNEAQ (reference sequence). The V gene lost 2 bases and the J gene lost 5 bases, with 6 bases spanning the gap. CDR3 length equals 12 residues.

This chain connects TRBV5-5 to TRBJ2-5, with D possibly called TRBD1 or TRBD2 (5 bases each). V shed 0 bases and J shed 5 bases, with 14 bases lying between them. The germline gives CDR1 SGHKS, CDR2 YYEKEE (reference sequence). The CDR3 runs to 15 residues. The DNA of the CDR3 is TGTGCCAGCAGCTTGGTTCCGGGGCTTGGGGAGACCCAGTACTTC. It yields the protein CASSLVPGLGETQYF.

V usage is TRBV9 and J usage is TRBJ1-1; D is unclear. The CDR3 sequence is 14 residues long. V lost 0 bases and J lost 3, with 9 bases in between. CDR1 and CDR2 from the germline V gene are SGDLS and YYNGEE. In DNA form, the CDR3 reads TGTGCCAGCAGCGTAGTTGATATCGACACTGAAGCTTTCTTT. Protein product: CASSVVDIDTEAFF.

CDR3 sequence: CASSGAGSSYNEQFF. DNA for the CDR3: TGCGCCAGCAGTGGAGCGGGCAGCTCCTACAATGAGCAGTTCTTC. The rearrangement joins TRBV10-2 to TRBJ2-1; the D gene is possibly TRBD2 (6 bases). The CDR3 covers 15 residues. CDR1 and CDR2 (germline): WSHSY, SAAADI. V lost 4 bases and J lost 0, with 10 bases in between.

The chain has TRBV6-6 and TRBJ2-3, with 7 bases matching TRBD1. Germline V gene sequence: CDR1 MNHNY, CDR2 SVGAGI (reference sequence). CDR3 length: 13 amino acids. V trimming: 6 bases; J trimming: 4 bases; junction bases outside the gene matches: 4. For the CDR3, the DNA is TGTGCCAGCAGCCGACAGGGCGCAGATACGCAGTATTTT. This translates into CASSRQGADTQYF.

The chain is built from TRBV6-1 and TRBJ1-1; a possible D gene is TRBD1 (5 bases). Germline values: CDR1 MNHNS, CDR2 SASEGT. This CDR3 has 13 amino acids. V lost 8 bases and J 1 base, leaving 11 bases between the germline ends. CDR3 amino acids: CASRSGQNTEAFF. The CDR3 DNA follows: TGTGCCAGCCGTTCAGGGCAGAACACTGAAGCTTTCTTT.

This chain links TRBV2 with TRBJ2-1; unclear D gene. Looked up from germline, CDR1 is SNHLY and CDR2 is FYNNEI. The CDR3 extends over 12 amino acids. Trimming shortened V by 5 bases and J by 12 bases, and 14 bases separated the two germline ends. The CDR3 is CASSTGTVWQFF. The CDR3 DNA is TGTGCCAGCAGTACCGGTACTGTTTGGCAGTTCTTC.

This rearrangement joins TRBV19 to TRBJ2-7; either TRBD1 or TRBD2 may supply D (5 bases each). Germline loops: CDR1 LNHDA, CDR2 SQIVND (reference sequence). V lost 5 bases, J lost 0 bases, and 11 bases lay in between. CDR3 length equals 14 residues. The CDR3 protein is CASSSGTVSYEQYF. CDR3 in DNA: TGTGCCAGTAGTTCCGGGACGGTCTCCTACGAGCAGTACTTC.

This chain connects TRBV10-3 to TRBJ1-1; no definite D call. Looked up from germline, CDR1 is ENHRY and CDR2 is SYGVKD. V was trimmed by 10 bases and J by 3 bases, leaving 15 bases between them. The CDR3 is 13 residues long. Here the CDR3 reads CASSREGDTEAFF. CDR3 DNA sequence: TGTGCCAGTTCTAGGGAAGGAGACACTGAAGCTTTCTTT.

Here the CDR3 reads CASQGTEGNIQYF. CDR3 nucleotide sequence: TGTGCCAGCCAGGGGACAGAAGGGAACATTCAGTACTTC. V and J are TRBV2 and TRBJ2-4; 7 bases are shared with TRBD1. J gave up 7 bases and V 8 bases, and 8 bases lay outside the gene matches. This CDR3 region has 13 residues. Germline values: CDR1 SNHLY, CDR2 FYNNEI.

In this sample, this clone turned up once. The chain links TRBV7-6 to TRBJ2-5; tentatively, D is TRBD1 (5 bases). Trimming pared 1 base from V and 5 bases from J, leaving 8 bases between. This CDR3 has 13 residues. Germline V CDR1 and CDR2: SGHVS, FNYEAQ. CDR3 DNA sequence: TGTGCCAGCAGCTTAGTAGGGGCGGAGACCCAGTACTTC. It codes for CASSLVGAETQYF.

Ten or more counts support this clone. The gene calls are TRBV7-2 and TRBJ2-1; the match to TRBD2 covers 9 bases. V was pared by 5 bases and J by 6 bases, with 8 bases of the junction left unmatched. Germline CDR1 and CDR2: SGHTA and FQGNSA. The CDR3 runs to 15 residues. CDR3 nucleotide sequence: TGTGCCAGCAGCCGCGGGACTAGCCGATCCAATGAGCAGTTCTTC. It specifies CASSRGTSRSNEQFF.

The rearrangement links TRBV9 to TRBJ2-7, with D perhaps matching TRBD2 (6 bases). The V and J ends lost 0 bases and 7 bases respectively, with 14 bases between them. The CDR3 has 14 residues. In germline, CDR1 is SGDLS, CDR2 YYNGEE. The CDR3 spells CASSVALQGGEQYF. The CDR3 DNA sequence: TGTGCCAGCAGCGTAGCTCTCCAGGGAGGAGAGCAGTACTTC.